The present T cell receptor beta chain was sequenced within a study of CD8 T cells in ankylosing spondylitis (dated by TCRdb to about 2017). Study-wide context: The study profiled T cell receptor beta repertoires in healthy donors and ankylosing spondylitis patients to find disease-linked TCR variants. The full study cohort comprised approximately 23 ankylosing spondylitis patients and 85 to 120 healthy donors. Peripheral blood was sampled, and synovial fluid was also collected from ankylosing spondylitis patients. Overall study outcomes, separate from this receptor: Blood from ankylosing spondylitis patients appeared to be characterized by a TCR beta motif composed of about eight highly homologous amino acid variants. According to the report, matched synovial fluid samples from ankylosing spondylitis patients were significantly enriched for the disease-linked clones. Some TCR beta motif variants had previously been reported in synovial fluid and blood of reactive arthritis patients, which suggested common disease-initiation mechanisms. In peripheral blood, the disease-linked clones were found at relatively low frequencies and had a CD8+ phenotype.

CDR1 and CDR2, looked up from the germline V gene (reference sequence), are SEHNR and FQNEAQ. From cysteine to phenylalanine, the CDR3 is 14 amino acids long. Of the read, only the CDR3 DNA is kept; its 42 bases are in frame from base 1. V is trimmed back by 4 bases and J by 7 bases, and the junction contains 9 bases that no gene match accounts for. Regarding this clonotype: Its antigen is not yet known. No quality values exist for individual bases; no much larger clone is one base distant.

The data were produced on an Illumina HiSeq 2500. TCR beta libraries were prepared by quantitative 5'-RACE with molecular barcodes. The authors' pipeline ran thus. A new computational method, built on a probabilistic model of VDJ rearrangement, was used to identify disease-linked TCR variants. Clones were called with MiXCR by TCRdb after fastp trimmed the public reads at Q25, and only in-frame beta chains were retained. CDR3 protein sequences are deduplicated, and each keeps its most common genes and DNA. Clone size and V and J calls follow TCRdb, not the original study. This sample comprises 300,000 to 350,000 distinct CDR3 sequences, around 20% of them detected only once. The leading ten clones occupy about 3.7% of the sample.

Material: blood, either unsorted or a sorted T cell fraction (not recorded which). The receptor chain draws on TRBV7-9 and TRBJ2-7; TRBD1 fits 8 bases in the junction. The sequence came from a female donor with ankylosing spondylitis or in good health (not recorded which). Here is the DNA: TGTGCCAGCAGCTACCGGACAGGGCAGGGAGAGCAGTACTTC. This yields the protein CASSYRTGQGEQYF.